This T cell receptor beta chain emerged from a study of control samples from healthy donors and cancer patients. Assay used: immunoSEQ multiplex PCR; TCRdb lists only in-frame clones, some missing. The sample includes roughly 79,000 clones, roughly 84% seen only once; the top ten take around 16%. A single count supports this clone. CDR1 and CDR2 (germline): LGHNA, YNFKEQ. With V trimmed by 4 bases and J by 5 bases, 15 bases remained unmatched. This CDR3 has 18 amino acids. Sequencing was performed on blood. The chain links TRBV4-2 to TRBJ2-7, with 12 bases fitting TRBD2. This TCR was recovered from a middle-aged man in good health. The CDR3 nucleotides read TGTGCCAGCAGCCCAAGTGATACGTCTAGCGGGAGGGTCAACGAGCAGTACTTC. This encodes CASSPSDTSSGRVNEQYF.